The 27 T cell receptor beta chains below all came from one sample that was sequenced in a study of blood T cell repertoires in COVID-19. This table comes from immunoSEQ multiplex PCR, and its TCRdb copy is limited to in-frame clones, with some not included. The sample lists some 140,000 clones, 88% occurring once. Source material: peripheral blood. The source of these receptors is a man aged 65 to 79 with active COVID-19.

This chain connects TRBV6-6 to TRBJ1-2, with 9 nucleotides matching TRBD1. The trim removed 2 bases at V and 4 bases at J, leaving 5 bases unmatched. CDR3 length: 15 amino acids. Germline lookup yields CDR1 MNHNY and CDR2 SVGAGI (reference sequence). The chain's CDR3 is CASSYGGQGVYGYTF. DNA of the CDR3: TGTGCCAGCAGTTACGGGGGACAGGGAGTCTATGGCTACACCTTC.

The chain employs TRBV7-9 and TRBJ1-4; possible D gene TRBD1, 5 bases. Between the trimmed V and J ends, which lost 3 bases and 4 bases, there was a span of 9 bases. CDR1 and CDR2 from the germline V gene are SEHNR and FQNEAQ (reference sequence). There are 14 residues in the CDR3. This CDR3 is CASSLAGVNEKLFF. CDR3 coding DNA: TGTGCCAGCAGCTTGGCGGGGGTTAATGAAAAACTGTTTTTT.

This clone has only one observation. The chain couples TRBV7-2 to TRBJ2-7; TRBD2 agrees at 10 bases. V gave up 4 bases and J gave up 2 bases; unmatched junction bases: 5. The CDR3 has 15 amino acids. The germline V gene has CDR1 SGHTA and CDR2 FQGNSA. In DNA, the CDR3 is TGTGCCAGCAGCTCTGTAGCGGGAGGTACCTACGAGCAGTACTTC. Amino acids: CASSSVAGGTYEQYF.

The rearrangement joins TRBV28 to TRBJ2-1; D is uncertain. Between the trimmed V and J ends, which lost 2 bases and 4 bases, there was a span of 6 bases. The germline V gene encodes CDR1 MDHEN and CDR2 SYDVKM. This CDR3 is 13 amino acids long. DNA of the CDR3: TGTGCCAGCAGTTTAGACTCATACAATGAGCAGTTCTTC. It is translated as CASSLDSYNEQFF.

The chain carries TRBV29-1 and TRBJ2-3; tentative D call: TRBD2 (6 bases). V dropped 4 bases and J dropped 3 bases, with 8 bases sitting between them. Germline-derived CDR1 and CDR2 are SQVTM and ANQGSEA. The CDR3 length is 12 residues. This CDR3 reads CSVGAGTDTQYF. The CDR3 DNA sequence: TGCAGCGTTGGGGCGGGGACAGATACGCAGTATTTT.

This clone was seen more than once but under ten times. The chain joins TRBV2 to TRBJ2-7, with 7 bases that match TRBD1. The CDR3 totals 13 residues. The J segment lost 3 bases and the V segment lost 4 bases, leaving 3 bases of the junction unmatched. From germline, CDR1 is SNHLY and CDR2 FYNNEI. This CDR3 reads CASSVNRGYEQYF. CDR3 sequence (DNA): TGTGCCAGCAGTGTTAACAGGGGCTACGAGCAGTACTTC. The full variable domain, its missing parts supplied by reference TRBV2 and TRBJ2-7, is EPEVTQTPSHQVTQMGQEVILRCVPISNHLYFYWYRQILGQKVEFLVSFYNNEISEKSEIFDDQFSVERPDGSNFTLKIRSTKLEDSAMYFCASSVNRGYEQYFGPGTRLTVT.

V gene TRBV19 combines with J gene TRBJ1-1, with TRBD1 as a possible D gene (6 bases). V was pared by 6 bases and J by 1 base, with 12 bases between. The germline gives CDR1 LNHDA, CDR2 SQIVND (reference sequence). The CDR3 totals 14 residues. Here the CDR3 DNA reads TGTGCCAGTAGGACGGACAGTAAGAACACTGAAGCTTTCTTT. Its protein is CASRTDSKNTEAFF.

This chain links TRBV11-2 with TRBJ2-2; no definite D call. V lost 5 bases and J lost 4, with 8 bases in between. CDR3 length equals 13 residues. Germline V CDR1 and CDR2: SGHAT, FQNNGV. The CDR3 loop reads CASSLGRTGELFF. The CDR3, as DNA: TGTGCCAGCAGCCTGGGCCGCACCGGGGAGCTGTTTTTT.

This clone has only one observation. The genes are TRBV5-5 and TRBJ2-3; no clear D. Germline CDR1 is SGHKS and CDR2 is YYEKEE (reference sequence). The CDR3 contains 12 residues. Trimming shortened V by 4 bases and J by 4 bases, and 7 bases separated the two germline ends. In DNA form, the CDR3 reads TGTGCCAGCAGCCTATTGGCAGATACGCAGTATTTT. It codes for CASSLLADTQYF.

The chain is built from TRBV27 and TRBJ2-7; 9 bases line up with TRBD1. V was pared by 8 bases and J by 3 bases, with 8 bases of the junction left unmatched. Germline V gives CDR1 MNHEY, CDR2 SMNVEV (reference sequence). The CDR3 runs to 14 residues. The CDR3 DNA reads as TGTGCCAGCCGCCGCACGGGACAGGGCTACGAGCAGTACTTC. Translated, it gives CASRRTGQGYEQYF.

The chain is built from TRBV6-5 and TRBJ1-4; no firm D call. Looked up from germline, CDR1 is MNHEY and CDR2 is SVGAGI. V lost 6 bases, J lost 7 bases, and 15 bases lay in between. The CDR3 has 14 amino acids. CDR3 in amino acids: CASSAGGSREKLFF. The DNA for the CDR3 is TGTGCCAGCAGCGCCGGAGGGAGTCGTGAAAAACTGTTTTTT.

The rearrangement links TRBV7-2 to TRBJ2-7; the match to TRBD2 covers 14 bases. The germline gives CDR1 SGHTA, CDR2 FQGNSA. Trimming removed 2 bases from V and 6 bases from J; junction bases left unmatched: 3. The CDR3 runs 15 residues. This CDR3 is CASSLNGLAGGEQYF. The CDR3 DNA reads as TGTGCCAGCAGCTTAAACGGACTAGCGGGAGGCGAGCAGTACTTC.

J is TRBJ2-1 and V is TRBV5-1; no clear D gene. CDR3 length: 14 residues. Trimming removed 0 bases from V and 3 bases from J, with 7 bases in between. Germline CDR1 reads SGHRS; CDR2 reads YFSETQ. The DNA of the CDR3 is TGCGCCAGCAGCTTGGTGGCGGTCTACAATGAGCAGTTCTTC. Translated, it gives CASSLVAVYNEQFF.

The chain has TRBV24-1 and TRBJ2-2; 9 bases fit TRBD1. V dropped 4 bases and J dropped 3; count of bases not matched to a gene: 5. CDR1 is KGHDR, CDR2 SFDVKD, per germline. The CDR3 covers 16 residues. The CDR3 DNA is TGTGCCACCAGTGAGTTAACAGGGGGCGACACCGGGGAGCTGTTTTTT. This codes for CATSELTGGDTGELFF.

The gene calls are TRBV28 and TRBJ2-5; perhaps TRBD2 as D (5 bases). Germline V gene sequence: CDR1 MDHEN, CDR2 SYDVKM. The V end was cut by 3 bases, the J end by 4 bases, with 15 bases between. CDR3 length equals 15 residues. CDR3 sequence (DNA): TGTGCCAGCAGTTTGCGCAGAGCTGGAGGAGAGACCCAGTACTTC. It codes for CASSLRRAGGETQYF.

The chain has TRBV6-6 and TRBJ2-7, with 7 bases fitting TRBD1. The CDR3 loop spans 12 amino acids. CDR1 is MNHNY, CDR2 SVGAGI, per germline (reference sequence). After removal of 7 bases from V and 4 bases from J, the junction contained 4 bases not matched to a gene. The chain's CDR3 is CASMGQLYEQYF. The CDR3 DNA reads as TGTGCCAGCATGGGACAGTTATACGAGCAGTACTTC.

The rearrangement joins TRBV5-1 to TRBJ2-5; 8 bases are shared with TRBD1. V dropped 7 bases and J dropped 1; count of bases not matched to a gene: 15. The CDR3 has 17 amino acids. The germline V gene has CDR1 SGHRS and CDR2 YFSETQ. The CDR3 bases are TGCGCCAGCCGCCGGACAGGGAAGACGGTCCCCCAAGAGACCCAGTACTTC. Its translation is CASRRTGKTVPQETQYF.

The V and J genes are TRBV29-1 and TRBJ1-3; no reliable D call. With 3 bases removed from V and 4 bases from J, the gap between germline ends came to 4 bases. CDR3 length: 11 amino acids. CDR1 is SQVTM, CDR2 ANQGSEA, per germline. The CDR3 DNA is TGCAGCGTTGAGACAGGAAACACCATATATTTT. This encodes CSVETGNTIYF. Complete variable domain (other parts from reference TRBV29-1 and TRBJ1-3): SAVISQKPSRDICQRGTSLTIQCQVDSQVTMMFWYRQQPGQSLTLIATANQGSEATYESGFVIDKFPISRPNLTFSTLTVSNMSPEDSSIYLCSVETGNTIYFGEGSWLTVV.

This clone occurred once. The chain uses TRBV27 and TRBJ1-1; weak D call: TRBD1 (6 bases). V was cut by 3 bases and J by 2 bases, with 19 bases left in between. The germline gives CDR1 MNHEY, CDR2 SMNVEV (reference sequence). The CDR3 covers 17 residues. The CDR3 DNA reads as TGTGCCAGCAGTTTCCTCCCTGACAGGCGTGTAAACACTGAAGCTTTCTTT. Protein product: CASSFLPDRRVNTEAFF.

This chain joins TRBV23-1 and TRBJ1-2; no definite D call. TRBV23-1 belongs to the ORF category, with a function that is uncertain. CDR3 length equals 15 residues. The V and J ends lost 2 bases and 9 bases respectively, with 19 bases between them. In DNA, the CDR3 is TGCGCCAGCAGTCAACCTCTGCCTGGCGAGGGATGCTACACCTTC. This translates into CASSQPLPGEGCYTF.

V usage is TRBV12-5 and J usage is TRBJ2-3; 14 bases fit TRBD2. Germline-derived CDR1 and CDR2 are LGHNT and FRNRAP. There are 15 residues in the CDR3. V was clipped by 5 bases and J by 5 bases; unmatched bases: 3. The CDR3 protein is CASGLGLAGGDTQYF. CDR3 coding DNA: TGTGCTAGTGGTCTCGGACTAGCGGGGGGAGATACGCAGTATTTT.

The gene calls are TRBV5-1 and TRBJ1-6; a possible D gene is TRBD1 (6 bases). This CDR3 is 14 amino acids long. The germline V and J ends were trimmed by 4 bases and 9 bases, with 14 bases remaining between them. CDR1 and CDR2 from the germline V gene are SGHRS and YFSETQ. The chain's CDR3 is CASSPQGSGSPLHF. In DNA, the CDR3 is TGCGCCAGCAGCCCCCAGGGGTCGGGTTCACCCCTCCACTTT.

The rearrangement joins TRBV28 to TRBJ2-3; 8 bases are shared with TRBD2. Per the germline V gene, CDR1 is MDHEN and CDR2 is SYDVKM. With 6 bases clipped from V and 3 bases from J, the junction kept 8 bases outside the gene matches. This CDR3 is built from 15 residues. The CDR3 sequence: CASSPSGGATDTQYF. CDR3 in DNA: TGTGCCAGCAGCCCATCCGGGGGGGCAACAGATACGCAGTATTTT.

This clone was observed a single time. The chain employs TRBV10-3 and TRBJ1-2, with 7 bases identical to TRBD1. J gave up 3 bases and V 4 bases, and 2 bases lay outside the gene matches. Germline V gene lookup returns CDR1 ENHRY and CDR2 SYGVKD. This CDR3 contains 13 residues. The CDR3 DNA reads TGTGCCATCAGTGGCCAGGGGGACTATGGCTACACCTTC. Translated: CAISGQGDYGYTF.

The chain recombines TRBV2 with TRBJ2-7; possibly TRBD1 for D (5 bases). The ends were cut back, 7 bases at V and 3 bases at J, with 10 bases in the middle. This CDR3 has 12 amino acids. Germline-derived CDR1 and CDR2 are SNHLY and FYNNEI. The CDR3 coding sequence is TGTGCCAGCACAGGGAACAGCTACGAGCAGTACTTC. Protein: CASTGNSYEQYF.

This clone was seen a single time. The chain is built from TRBV24-1 and TRBJ2-1; a possible D gene is TRBD2 (5 bases). Germline CDR1 KGHDR, CDR2 SFDVKD. There are 16 residues in the CDR3. Trimming took off 2 bases at V and 5 bases at J, with 15 bases between the two ends. The CDR3 here is CATSDSGGLLDNEQFF. CDR3 bases: TGTGCCACCAGTGATTCAGGCGGACTCCTTGACAATGAGCAGTTCTTC.

The gene calls are TRBV20-1 and TRBJ1-1; unclear D gene. The V and J ends lost 6 bases and 3 bases respectively, with 8 bases between them. The CDR3 consists of 11 residues. The germline CDR1 and CDR2 sequences are DFQATT and SNEGSKA (reference sequence). The CDR3 DNA sequence: TGCAGTGCAAAGGGAGACACTGAAGCTTTCTTT. Amino acids: CSAKGDTEAFF.